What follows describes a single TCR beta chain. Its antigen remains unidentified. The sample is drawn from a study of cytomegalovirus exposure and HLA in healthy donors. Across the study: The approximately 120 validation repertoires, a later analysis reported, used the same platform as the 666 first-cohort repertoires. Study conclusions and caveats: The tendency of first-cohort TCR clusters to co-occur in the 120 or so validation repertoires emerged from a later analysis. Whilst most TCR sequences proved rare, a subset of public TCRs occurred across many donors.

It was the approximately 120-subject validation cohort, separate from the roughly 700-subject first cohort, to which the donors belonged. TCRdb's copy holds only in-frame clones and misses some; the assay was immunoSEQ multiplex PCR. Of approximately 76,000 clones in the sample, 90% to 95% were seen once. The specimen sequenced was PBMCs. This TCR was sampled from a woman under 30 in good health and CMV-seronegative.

The CDR3 coding sequence is TGTGCCAGCAGCGCGGGCGGGGGTTACACTGAAGCTTTCTTT. Protein: CASSAGGGYTEAFF. This chain joins TRBV7-2 and TRBJ1-1; TRBD1 is a possible D gene (5 bases). Looked up from germline, CDR1 is SGHTA and CDR2 is FQGNSA. V lost 5 bases and J 3 bases, leaving 13 bases between the germline ends. The CDR3 has 14 residues.